This passage covers 5 T cell receptor beta chains from one sample sequenced in a study of vaccination effects on CD4 cells after COVID-19. Their recognized antigens are unknown. With the ViraFEST assay, the study expanded antigen-specific CD4+ T cells using viral peptide pools, then sequenced them. Investigators separated out CD4+ T cells once less than 11 days of culture had passed. All study participants received two doses of BNT162b2 or mRNA-1273 vaccine. Clones were read by immunoSEQ multiplex PCR, and TCRdb kept only the in-frame ones, dropping some. The sample holds 75,000 or so clones, roughly 80% seen once. Sample: CD4+ T cells from PBMCs cultured with HCoV-OC43 spike peptides, taken after COVID-19 vaccination. The subset is: HCoV-OC43 spike overlapping peptide pool stimulation. The receptors were sampled from a human donor who received a COVID-19 vaccine.

This clone was seen only a few times. The V gene is TRBV5-5, the J gene TRBJ1-2, with a tentative D call TRBD1 (5 bases). V was pared by 7 bases and J by 5 bases, with 18 bases between. This CDR3 comprises 14 residues. Germline CDR1 SGHKS, CDR2 YYEKEE (reference sequence). DNA for the CDR3: TGTGCCAGCCGAGGGATAGGAGGGGCTTATGGCTACACCTTC. This codes for CASRGIGGAYGYTF.

Remarks on this clone: Other DNA sequences within the sample encode an identical CDR3. The chain uses TRBV18 and TRBJ2-1, with unresolved D. The CDR3 consists of 13 residues. V was shortened by 1 base and J by 3 bases, with 4 bases between the two germline ends. CDR1 and CDR2 (germline): KGHSH, LQKENI. This chain's CDR3 is CASSPQGYNEQFF. The CDR3 DNA is TGTGCCAGCTCACCACAGGGCTACAATGAGCAGTTCTTC.

The chain joins TRBV5-4 to TRBJ2-3; no reliable D call. CDR3 length equals 12 residues. Trimming removed 4 bases from V and 2 bases from J, with 5 bases in between. Per germline, CDR1 SGHNT and CDR2 YYREEE (reference sequence). The CDR3 DNA is TGTGCCAGCAGCCCGGTCACAGATACGCAGTATTTT. Translated, it gives CASSPVTDTQYF.

V usage is TRBV20-1 and J usage is TRBJ2-5, with TRBD1 identical over 8 bases. Germline CDR1 and CDR2: DFQATT and SNEGSKA (reference sequence). The CDR3 runs 14 residues. With 3 bases clipped from V and 2 bases from J, the junction kept 5 bases outside the gene matches. CDR3 sequence: CSASRTGRQETQYF. The CDR3 coding sequence is TGCAGTGCTAGTCGGACAGGGCGGCAAGAGACCCAGTACTTC.

The chain carries TRBV5-5 and TRBJ2-5; D uncertain. V lost 0 bases and J lost 2, with 8 bases in between. The germline CDR1 and CDR2 sequences are SGHKS and YYEKEE (reference sequence). This CDR3 has 14 amino acids. Here the CDR3 DNA reads TGTGCCAGCAGCTTGGCCGGCACACAAGAGACCCAGTACTTC. Translated: CASSLAGTQETQYF.